This is a list of T cell receptor beta chains from one sample in a study of T cell responses to AZD1222 COVID-19 vaccine. Generated by immunoSEQ multiplex PCR, the TCRdb table keeps only in-frame clones and is missing some. The profile shows roughly 120,000 clones, roughly 90% of them singletons. Specimen: peripheral blood, collected 28 days after the second AZD1222 dose. Source of these receptors: an adult who received the AZD1222 COVID-19 vaccine. CDR3s include the opening cysteine and the closing phenylalanine or tryptophan. The order of the fields is J gene, V gene, D gene, clone size, CDR3 protein, CDR3 DNA. A D gene is named only where the DNA matches it firmly. Clone size, where shown, is once, few, many, or a class for clones that have expanded.

TRBJ2-3 | TRBV5-6 | NA | NA | CASSLPQGRGTDTQYF | TGTGCCAGCAGCTTGCCCCAGGGAAGGGGCACAGATACGCAGTATTTT
TRBJ1-4 | TRBV5-1 | NA | NA | CASSLVAGRGEKLFF | TGCGCCAGCAGCTTGGTGGCGGGGCGCGGGGAAAAACTGTTTTTT
TRBJ2-1 | TRBV28 | NA | NA | CASSLYGRHSSYNEQFF | TGTGCCAGCAGTTTGTACGGGCGGCATAGCTCCTACAATGAGCAGTTCTTC
TRBJ2-7 | TRBV6-5 | TRBD2 | once | CASSYSGTSEQYF | TGTGCCAGCAGTTACTCAGGGACTAGCGAGCAGTACTTC
TRBJ1-1 | TRBV7-9 | NA | NA | CASSLFQGNTEAFF | TGTGCCAGCAGCTTATTTCAGGGAAACACTGAAGCTTTCTTT
TRBJ2-7 | TRBV6-5 | NA | NA | CASSYGAHYEQYF | TGTGCCAGCAGTTACGGGGCGCACTACGAGCAGTACTTC
TRBJ2-7 | TRBV13 | NA | once | CASSLGLATYEQYF | TGTGCCAGCAGCTTAGGACTCGCAACCTACGAGCAGTACTTC
TRBJ1-6 | TRBV28 | TRBD1 | NA | CASSPMMDRGGYNSPLHF | TGTGCCAGCAGTCCTATGATGGACAGGGGAGGCTATAATTCACCCCTCCACTTT
TRBJ1-5 | TRBV19 | NA | few | CASSIEYSNQPQHF | TGTGCCAGTAGTATAGAATACAGCAATCAGCCCCAGCATTTT
TRBJ1-1 | TRBV2 | NA | NA | CASIPGSEAFF | TGTGCCAGCATTCCCGGGAGTGAAGCTTTCTTT
TRBJ1-2 | TRBV7-9 | TRBD1 | NA | CASTILGYRGASGYTF | TGTGCCAGCACAATATTAGGTTACAGGGGAGCGAGTGGCTACACCTTC
TRBJ2-7 | TRBV6-5 | TRBD1 | NA | CASSYSTGVEQYF | TGTGCCAGCAGTTACTCTACAGGGGTTGAGCAGTACTTC
TRBJ1-1 | TRBV3-1/TRBV3-2 | NA | NA | CASSRWRNTEAFF | TGTGCCAGCAGCCGATGGAGGAACACTGAAGCTTTCTTT
TRBJ1-1 | TRBV19 | NA | NA | CASTLVGMNTEAFF | TGTGCCAGTACCTTGGTGGGGATGAACACTGAAGCTTTCTTT
TRBJ2-2 | TRBV14 | TRBD2 | once | CASRRAGAGELFF | TGTGCCAGCCGCAGAGCGGGAGCCGGGGAGCTGTTTTTT
TRBJ2-3 | TRBV4-2 | TRBD1 | NA | CASRPTGDSSTDTQYF | TGTGCCAGCAGACCCACAGGGGATTCTAGCACAGATACGCAGTATTTT
TRBJ1-1 | TRBV6-5 | NA | NA | CASSYSWTDEAFF | TGTGCCAGCAGTTACTCCTGGACAGATGAAGCTTTCTTT
TRBJ1-5 | TRBV2 | NA | NA | CASMTGPTQVQPQHF | TGTGCCAGCATGACGGGACCGACACAAGTGCAGCCCCAGCATTTT
TRBJ1-1 | TRBV7-8 | NA | NA | CASSRRLGTEAFF | TGTGCCAGCAGCCGGCGGTTAGGCACTGAAGCTTTCTTT
TRBJ1-5 | TRBV19 | NA | NA | CASSFPGGNQPQHF | TGTGCCAGTAGTTTCCCGGGCGGCAATCAGCCCCAGCATTTT
TRBJ2-2 | TRBV9 | TRBD2 | NA | CASSALAGDTGELFF | TGTGCCAGCAGCGCACTAGCGGGAGACACCGGGGAGCTGTTTTTT
TRBJ2-2 | TRBV6-4 | NA | NA | CASSEWVAGELFF | TGTGCCAGCAGTGAGTGGGTAGCCGGGGAGCTGTTTTTT
TRBJ2-1 | TRBV10-2 | TRBD2 | NA | CASSEMSSGSLYNEQFF | TGCGCCAGCAGTGAGATGTCTAGCGGGAGCCTCTACAATGAGCAGTTCTTC
TRBJ1-2 | TRBV9 | TRBD1 | NA | CASSATPTGSYGYTF | TGTGCCAGCAGCGCAACACCGACAGGGAGCTATGGCTACACCTTC
TRBJ1-6 | TRBV19 | NA | few | CASRRGARLDSPLHF | TGTGCCAGTAGGCGGGGGGCAAGGTTGGATTCACCCCTCCACTTT
TRBJ2-2 | TRBV6-5 | NA | NA | CASRWQGNTGELFF | TGTGCCAGCAGGTGGCAGGGTAACACCGGGGAGCTGTTTTTT
TRBJ1-6 | TRBV9 | NA | NA | CASSVGLDLGYNSPLHF | TGTGCCAGCAGCGTAGGGTTGGACTTGGGCTATAATTCACCCCTCCACTTT
TRBJ2-1 | TRBV14 | TRBD2 | NA | CASRQAPGLAGAHNEQFF | TGTGCCAGCAGACAAGCCCCGGGACTAGCGGGGGCCCACAATGAGCAGTTCTTC
TRBJ1-2 | TRBV5-4 | TRBD1 | few | CASSHIFTGDYGYTF | TGTGCCAGCAGCCACATTTTTACAGGGGACTATGGCTACACCTTC
TRBJ1-1 | TRBV5-4 | NA | NA | CASSYGGTAGNTEAFF | TGTGCCAGCAGCTACGGGGGTACGGCGGGGAACACTGAAGCTTTCTTT
TRBJ1-1 | TRBV5-1 | TRBD1 | NA | CASRGQGHPEAFF | TGCGCCAGCCGGGGACAGGGTCATCCTGAAGCTTTCTTT
TRBJ1-2 | TRBV27 | TRBD1 | NA | CATSDRAPIYGYTF | TGTGCCACCTCGGACAGGGCCCCCATCTATGGCTACACCTTC
TRBJ2-1 | TRBV5-4 | TRBD2 | NA | CASSSTSGGYNEQFF | TGTGCCAGCAGCTCGACTAGCGGGGGATACAATGAGCAGTTCTTC
TRBJ1-3 | TRBV19 | NA | NA | CASSFRTVPGNTIYF | TGTGCCAGTAGTTTCCGGACAGTCCCTGGAAACACCATATATTTT
TRBJ1-5 | TRBV7-2 | NA | NA | CASSLVGNQPQHF | TGTGCCAGCAGCTTAGTGGGCAATCAGCCCCAGCATTTT
TRBJ1-1 | TRBV6-4 | TRBD1 | NA | CASRRTGDTEAFF | TGTGCCAGCAGAAGGACAGGAGACACTGAAGCTTTCTTT
TRBJ2-1 | TRBV7-3 | TRBD1 | NA | CASSYAGTGAYNEQFF | TGTGCCAGCAGCTACGCCGGGACAGGGGCCTACAATGAGCAGTTCTTC
TRBJ1-2 | TRBV19 | NA | NA | CASSTNYGYTF | TGTGCCAGTAGTACTAACTATGGCTACACCTTC
TRBJ1-3 | TRBV5-1 | TRBD1 | NA | CASSLARGSNTIYF | TGCGCCAGCAGCTTGGCCAGGGGGTCAAACACCATATATTTT
TRBJ2-3 | TRBV6-5 | NA | NA | CASSPGSDTQYF | TGTGCCAGCAGCCCAGGGTCAGATACGCAGTATTTT
TRBJ1-2 | TRBV10-1 | TRBD1 | NA | CASSEGQGDESYTF | TGCGCCAGCAGTGAGGGACAGGGGGATGAGAGCTACACCTTC
TRBJ2-5 | TRBV7-6 | NA | NA | CASSLIQETQYF | TGTGCCAGCAGCTTAATCCAAGAGACCCAGTACTTC
TRBJ1-3 | TRBV30 | NA | NA | CAWSGGRFGNTIYF | TGTGCCTGGAGTGGGGGGCGGTTTGGAAACACCATATATTTT
TRBJ2-3 | TRBV7-6 | TRBD1 | NA | CASSLGWGRGLPDTQYF | TGTGCCAGCAGCTTAGGGTGGGGCAGGGGGCTCCCAGATACGCAGTATTTT
TRBJ1-1 | TRBV6-6 | NA | NA | CASTRDTDTEAFF | TGTGCCAGCACCCGGGACACGGACACTGAAGCTTTCTTT
TRBJ1-1 | TRBV18 | NA | NA | CASSPVSGNIGTEAFF | TGTGCCAGCTCACCCGTTTCGGGTAATATCGGCACTGAAGCTTTCTTT
TRBJ1-1 | TRBV12-3/TRBV12-4 | NA | NA | CASTRIATEAFF | TGTGCCAGCACAAGGATCGCCACTGAAGCTTTCTTT
TRBJ1-2 | TRBV24-1 | NA | NA | CATSDTARDGYTF | TGTGCCACCAGTGATACAGCCCGGGATGGCTACACCTTC